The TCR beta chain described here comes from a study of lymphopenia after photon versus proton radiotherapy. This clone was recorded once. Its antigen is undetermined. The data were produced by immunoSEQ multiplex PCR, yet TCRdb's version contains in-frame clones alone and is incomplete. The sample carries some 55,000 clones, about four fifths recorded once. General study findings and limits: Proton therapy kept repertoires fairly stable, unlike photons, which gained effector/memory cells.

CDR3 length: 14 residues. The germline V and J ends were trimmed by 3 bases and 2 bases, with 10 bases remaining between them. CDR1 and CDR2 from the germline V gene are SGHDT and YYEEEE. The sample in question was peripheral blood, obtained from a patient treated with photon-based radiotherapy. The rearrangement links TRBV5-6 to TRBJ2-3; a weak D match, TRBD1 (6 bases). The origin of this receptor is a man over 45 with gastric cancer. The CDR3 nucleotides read TGTGCCAGCAGCTCCGGACAGAACACAGATACGCAGTATTTT. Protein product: CASSSGQNTDTQYF.